Sequencing of this T cell receptor (beta chain) was carried out in a study of beta chain features in type 1 diabetes. The study's findings and limits: All four CD4+ subsets of Type 1 diabetes patients contained TCRB CDR3s that were moderately but significantly shorter. High TCR expression in some cells could lead to their over-representation in cDNA sequencing. Fewer insertions but more deletions were seen at VDJ junctions in type 1 diabetes patients.

This CDR3 has 14 residues. Germline CDR1 and CDR2: SGHTA and FQGNSA. V lost 2 bases and J 6 bases, leaving 8 bases between the germline ends. Concerning this clone itself: The antigen is unknown.

As every portion of the isolated RNA was reverse transcribed, the sequencing read expressed TCRB transcripts. The method was immunoSEQ multiplex PCR; TCRdb's version includes in-frame clones alone and lacks a portion of them. The repertoire holds more than 250,000 clones, with around 21% as singletons. Material for sequencing was naive CD4+ T cells from blood. The rearrangement joins TRBV7-2 to TRBJ1-6; maybe TRBD1 (5 bases). The sequence was collected from a woman between 40 and 50 years old with type 1 diabetes. CDR3 in DNA: TGTGCCAGCAGCTTAATGACAGCTAATTCACCCCTCCACTTT. Protein sequence: CASSLMTANSPLHF.